This T cell receptor beta chain was profiled in a study of blood T cell repertoires in COVID-19. Across the whole study: Acute and convalescent COVID-19 samples came from the United States, Italy and Spain. Sources were T cells, B-cell-depleted T cells, or PBMCs; the material itself was cDNA or gDNA.

V was shortened by 8 bases and J by 5 bases, with 13 bases between the two germline ends. This CDR3 comprises 13 residues. Germline CDR1 and CDR2: LGHNT and FRNRAP. In the original processing: Amplified reference gene primers provided the basis for estimating nucleated cell counts. Profiling relied on immunoSEQ multiplex PCR, and the TCRdb table lists in-frame clones only, not all of them. That table gives V, J and clone size, and the DNA gave D and trimming. The sample includes some 53,000 clones, nearly 90% of them seen just once. The sample consisted of peripheral blood. V is TRBV12-5 and J is TRBJ1-5; tentatively, D is TRBD1 (6 bases). The TCR comes from a man aged 55 to 70 with active COVID-19. CDR3 region: CASRAGADQPQHF. The CDR3 DNA sequence: TGTGCTAGTAGAGCGGGGGCGGATCAGCCCCAGCATTTT. Filled out from reference TRBV12-5 and TRBJ1-5, the complete variable domain reads DARVTQTPRHKVTEMGQEVTMRCQPILGHNTVFWYRQTMMQGLELLAYFRNRAPLDDSGMPKDRFSAEMPDATLATLKIQPSEPRDSAVYFCASRAGADQPQHFGDGTRLSIL.